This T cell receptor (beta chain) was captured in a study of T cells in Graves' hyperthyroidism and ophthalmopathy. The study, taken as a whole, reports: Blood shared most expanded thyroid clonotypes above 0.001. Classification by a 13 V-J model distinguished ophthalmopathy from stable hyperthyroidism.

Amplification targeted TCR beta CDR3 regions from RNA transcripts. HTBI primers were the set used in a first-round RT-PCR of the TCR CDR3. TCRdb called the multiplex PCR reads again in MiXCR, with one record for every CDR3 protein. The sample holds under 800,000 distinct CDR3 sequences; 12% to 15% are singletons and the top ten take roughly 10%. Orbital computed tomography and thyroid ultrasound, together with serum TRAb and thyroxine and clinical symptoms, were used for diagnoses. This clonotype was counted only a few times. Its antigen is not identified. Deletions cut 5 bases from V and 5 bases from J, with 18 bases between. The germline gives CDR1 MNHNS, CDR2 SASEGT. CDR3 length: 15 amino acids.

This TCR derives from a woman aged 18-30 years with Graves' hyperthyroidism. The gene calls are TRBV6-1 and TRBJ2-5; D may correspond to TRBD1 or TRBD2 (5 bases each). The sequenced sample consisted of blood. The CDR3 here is CASSRGTLFGETQYF. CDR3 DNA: TGTGCCAGCAGTCGTGGGACGCTCTTTGGCGAGACCCAGTACTTC.